This is a list of T cell receptor beta chains from one sample in a study of blood T cell repertoires in COVID-19. Some clones are missing from TCRdb's copy, which holds only in-frame ones; the method was immunoSEQ multiplex PCR. The sample shows roughly 670,000 clones, about 90% of them seen only once. Input material: peripheral blood. The receptors come from a woman aged 18-29 years with acute or convalescent COVID-19. Both conserved end residues are part of each CDR3. D genes are given only for firm matches. Only part of the rows carry a size: once, few, many, or a class if the clone is expanded.

j_gene: TRBJ2-1; d_gene: .; abundance: .; v_gene: TRBV4-1; CDR3aa: CASSATGTHEQFF; CDR3nt: TGCGCCAGCAGCGCCACAGGGACGCATGAGCAGTTCTTC
j_gene: TRBJ1-1; d_gene: .; abundance: .; v_gene: TRBV7-9; CDR3aa: CASSLGVLNTEAFF; CDR3nt: TGTGCCAGCAGCTTAGGAGTTTTGAACACTGAAGCTTTCTTT
j_gene: TRBJ1-1; d_gene: .; abundance: .; v_gene: TRBV3-1/TRBV3-2; CDR3aa: CASSLNTEAFF; CDR3nt: TGTGCCAGCAGCCTAAACACTGAAGCTTTCTTT
j_gene: TRBJ1-6; d_gene: TRBD1; abundance: .; v_gene: TRBV2; CDR3aa: CASLYRGPSPLHF; CDR3nt: TGTGCCAGCCTCTACAGGGGGCCTTCACCCCTCCACTTT
j_gene: TRBJ1-4; d_gene: .; abundance: once; v_gene: TRBV5-1; CDR3aa: CASRPRAAGDEKLFF; CDR3nt: TGCGCCAGCAGACCCCGGGCGGCGGGGGATGAAAAACTGTTTTTT
j_gene: TRBJ2-1; d_gene: TRBD1; abundance: .; v_gene: TRBV24-1; CDR3aa: CATGKGARSEQFF; CDR3nt: TGTGCCACCGGAAAGGGGGCACGGAGTGAGCAGTTCTTC
j_gene: TRBJ1-1; d_gene: TRBD1; abundance: .; v_gene: TRBV28; CDR3aa: CASSLSTQGFLGDSYTEAFF; CDR3nt: TGTGCCAGCAGTTTATCCACCCAGGGCTTTTTGGGGGACAGTTACACTGAAGCTTTCTTT
j_gene: TRBJ1-2; d_gene: TRBD1; abundance: .; v_gene: TRBV13; CDR3aa: CASSLGQGDGYTF; CDR3nt: TGTGCCAGCAGCTTAGGACAGGGGGACGGCTACACCTTC
j_gene: TRBJ1-1; d_gene: TRBD1; abundance: .; v_gene: TRBV4-1; CDR3aa: CASSQGQGDPEAFF; CDR3nt: TGCGCCAGCAGCCAAGGACAGGGAGATCCTGAAGCTTTCTTT
j_gene: TRBJ1-1; d_gene: TRBD1; abundance: .; v_gene: TRBV27; CDR3aa: CASGSAGTGNTEAFF; CDR3nt: TGTGCCAGCGGGTCCGCCGGGACAGGGAACACTGAAGCTTTCTTT
j_gene: TRBJ1-1; d_gene: .; abundance: .; v_gene: TRBV7-2; CDR3aa: CASSSSLTETNTEAFF; CDR3nt: TGTGCCAGCAGCTCCTCACTGACAGAGACCAACACTGAAGCTTTCTTT
j_gene: TRBJ1-3; d_gene: .; abundance: .; v_gene: TRBV24-1; CDR3aa: CATSDLDCDSGNTIYF; CDR3nt: TGTGCCACCAGTGATTTGGACTGCGACTCTGGAAACACCATATATTTT
j_gene: TRBJ2-7; d_gene: TRBD1; abundance: .; v_gene: TRBV12-3/TRBV12-4; CDR3aa: CASSLQGAGEQYF; CDR3nt: TGTGCCAGCAGTTTACAGGGGGCGGGGGAGCAGTACTTC
j_gene: TRBJ2-2; d_gene: .; abundance: .; v_gene: TRBV2; CDR3aa: CASNKIGELFF; CDR3nt: TGTGCCAGCAACAAGATCGGGGAGCTGTTTTTT
j_gene: TRBJ1-2; d_gene: TRBD1; abundance: .; v_gene: TRBV24-1; CDR3aa: CATSDPGTGLYGYTF; CDR3nt: TGTGCCACCAGTGACCCCGGGACAGGACTCTATGGCTACACCTTC
j_gene: TRBJ1-4; d_gene: .; abundance: .; v_gene: TRBV10-2; CDR3aa: CASSHSPNEKLFF; CDR3nt: TGCGCCAGCAGCCATTCCCCTAATGAAAAACTGTTTTTT
j_gene: TRBJ1-1; d_gene: .; abundance: once; v_gene: TRBV19; CDR3aa: CASSPWGGVAFF; CDR3nt: TGTGCCAGTAGTCCATGGGGGGGCGTAGCTTTCTTT
j_gene: TRBJ1-2; d_gene: TRBD1; abundance: .; v_gene: TRBV4-2; CDR3aa: CASSPTGTGTMADGYTF; CDR3nt: TGTGCCAGCAGCCCCACCGGGACAGGGACTATGGCCGATGGCTACACCTTC
j_gene: TRBJ2-1; d_gene: TRBD2; abundance: .; v_gene: TRBV7-9; CDR3aa: CASSATSGAYNEQFF; CDR3nt: TGTGCCAGCAGCGCTACTAGCGGTGCTTACAATGAGCAGTTCTTC
j_gene: TRBJ1-5; d_gene: .; abundance: few; v_gene: TRBV27; CDR3aa: CASSWGGGNQPQHF; CDR3nt: TGTGCCAGCAGTTGGGGGGGCGGAAATCAGCCCCAGCATTTT
j_gene: TRBJ1-4; d_gene: .; abundance: .; v_gene: TRBV27; CDR3aa: CASSLRGNEKLFF; CDR3nt: TGTGCCAGCAGTTTGAGGGGGAATGAAAAACTGTTTTTT
j_gene: TRBJ2-5; d_gene: .; abundance: .; v_gene: TRBV5-4; CDR3aa: CASSLLGSGLQETQYF; CDR3nt: TGTGCCAGCAGCTTGCTCGGTAGCGGCCTCCAAGAGACCCAGTACTTC
j_gene: TRBJ2-5; d_gene: TRBD1; abundance: .; v_gene: TRBV5-1; CDR3aa: CASSLIQGAEETQYF; CDR3nt: TGCGCCAGCAGCTTGATACAGGGGGCTGAGGAGACCCAGTACTTC
j_gene: TRBJ1-6; d_gene: TRBD1; abundance: .; v_gene: TRBV2; CDR3aa: CASSEAGRGRSPLHF; CDR3nt: TGTGCCAGCAGTGAAGCGGGCAGGGGGCGTTCACCCCTCCACTTT
j_gene: TRBJ2-1; d_gene: .; abundance: .; v_gene: TRBV2; CDR3aa: CASTWDNLNEQFF; CDR3nt: TGTGCCAGCACCTGGGACAATCTCAATGAGCAGTTCTTC
j_gene: TRBJ1-2; d_gene: TRBD1; abundance: .; v_gene: TRBV3-1/TRBV3-2; CDR3aa: CASQLGDREAGGYTF; CDR3nt: TGTGCCAGCCAGTTGGGGGACAGGGAAGCTGGGGGCTACACCTTC
j_gene: TRBJ1-2; d_gene: TRBD1; abundance: .; v_gene: TRBV18; CDR3aa: CASSPRNSDRGGFDYGYTF; CDR3nt: TGTGCCAGCTCACCCCGGAATTCGGACAGGGGCGGGTTTGACTATGGCTACACCTTC
j_gene: TRBJ1-5; d_gene: .; abundance: once; v_gene: TRBV7-9; CDR3aa: CASSSRSAGREQPQHF; CDR3nt: TGTGCCAGCAGCTCCCGGTCCGCGGGAAGGGAGCAGCCCCAGCATTTT
j_gene: TRBJ1-5; d_gene: TRBD1; abundance: .; v_gene: TRBV3-1/TRBV3-2; CDR3aa: CASSRTGEGQPQHF; CDR3nt: TGTGCCAGCAGCCGAACAGGGGAAGGTCAGCCCCAGCATTTT
j_gene: TRBJ1-5; d_gene: .; abundance: .; v_gene: TRBV7-2; CDR3aa: CASSSPPSPQHF; CDR3nt: TGTGCCAGCAGCTCTCCTCCCTCGCCCCAGCATTTT
j_gene: TRBJ1-1; d_gene: .; abundance: .; v_gene: TRBV3-1/TRBV3-2; CDR3aa: CASSLKGGNTEAFF; CDR3nt: TGTGCCAGCAGCCTTAAAGGGGGGAACACTGAAGCTTTCTTT
j_gene: TRBJ1-1; d_gene: TRBD1; abundance: .; v_gene: TRBV2; CDR3aa: CASNRGRGTEAFF; CDR3nt: TGTGCCAGCAACAGGGGGCGTGGGACTGAAGCTTTCTTT
j_gene: TRBJ1-3; d_gene: TRBD1; abundance: .; v_gene: TRBV7-2; CDR3aa: CASSVDRAISGNTIYF; CDR3nt: TGTGCCAGCAGCGTGGACAGGGCCATCTCTGGAAACACCATATATTTT
j_gene: TRBJ1-6; d_gene: TRBD1; abundance: .; v_gene: TRBV19; CDR3aa: CASSIPDRRSPLHF; CDR3nt: TGTGCCAGTAGTATTCCGGACAGGAGATCACCCCTCCACTTT
j_gene: TRBJ2-1; d_gene: .; abundance: .; v_gene: TRBV7-3; CDR3aa: CASSLFRENEQFF; CDR3nt: TGTGCCAGCAGCTTGTTTAGAGAGAATGAGCAGTTCTTC
j_gene: TRBJ2-3; d_gene: TRBD2; abundance: .; v_gene: TRBV6-5; CDR3aa: CASSSPGLAIDTQYF; CDR3nt: TGTGCCAGCAGTTCGCCGGGACTAGCGATCGATACGCAGTATTTT
j_gene: TRBJ2-7; d_gene: .; abundance: .; v_gene: TRBV23-1; CDR3aa: CASSQSRDAIYEQYF; CDR3nt: TGCGCCAGCAGTCAATCACGGGATGCGATCTACGAGCAGTACTTC
j_gene: TRBJ2-3; d_gene: .; abundance: .; v_gene: TRBV6-5; CDR3aa: CASRGDRRRTDTQYF; CDR3nt: TGTGCCAGCAGGGGAGACAGGCGGCGCACAGATACGCAGTATTTT
j_gene: TRBJ2-1; d_gene: TRBD1; abundance: .; v_gene: TRBV5-1; CDR3aa: CASSVRQGTYNEQFF; CDR3nt: TGCGCCAGCAGCGTTCGACAGGGCACCTACAATGAGCAGTTCTTC
j_gene: TRBJ2-7; d_gene: .; abundance: .; v_gene: TRBV6-5; CDR3aa: CATSGLAYEQYF; CDR3nt: TGTGCCACAAGCGGGCTCGCCTACGAGCAGTACTTC
j_gene: TRBJ1-5; d_gene: .; abundance: .; v_gene: TRBV10-3; CDR3aa: CAISESSRSGQPQHF; CDR3nt: TGTGCCATCAGTGAGTCCTCCCGTTCCGGGCAGCCCCAGCATTTT
j_gene: TRBJ1-1; d_gene: TRBD1; abundance: .; v_gene: TRBV19; CDR3aa: CASSSPGQGVEAFF; CDR3nt: TGTGCCAGTAGTTCACCCGGACAGGGAGTCGAAGCTTTCTTT
j_gene: TRBJ1-1; d_gene: TRBD1; abundance: .; v_gene: TRBV6-5; CDR3aa: CAITTDRGAEAFF; CDR3nt: TGTGCCATCACCACGGACAGGGGGGCTGAAGCTTTCTTT
j_gene: TRBJ2-7; d_gene: TRBD1; abundance: few; v_gene: TRBV6-4; CDR3aa: CASSDPGTGGKSGEQYF; CDR3nt: TGTGCCAGCAGTGACCCCGGGACAGGGGGCAAATCTGGGGAGCAGTACTTC
j_gene: TRBJ1-3; d_gene: TRBD1; abundance: .; v_gene: TRBV18; CDR3aa: CASSPLFDRASGNTIYF; CDR3nt: TGTGCCAGCTCACCACTTTTCGACAGGGCGTCTGGAAACACCATATATTTT
j_gene: TRBJ1-2; d_gene: .; abundance: .; v_gene: TRBV19; CDR3aa: CASSMVDVDTHYGYTF; CDR3nt: TGTGCCAGTAGTATGGTGGATGTGGACACCCACTATGGCTACACCTTC
j_gene: TRBJ1-1; d_gene: .; abundance: .; v_gene: TRBV28; CDR3aa: CASSRQGVTEAFF; CDR3nt: TGTGCCAGCAGTCGTCAGGGTGTCACTGAAGCTTTCTTT
j_gene: TRBJ1-2; d_gene: .; abundance: .; v_gene: TRBV6-6; CDR3aa: CASSFAGGGSSYGYTF; CDR3nt: TGTGCCAGCAGTTTCGCAGGCGGGGGGTCCAGCTATGGCTACACCTTC
j_gene: TRBJ1-1; d_gene: .; abundance: .; v_gene: TRBV6-5; CDR3aa: CASSSVRGTEAFF; CDR3nt: TGTGCCAGCAGTTCCGTTAGGGGCACTGAAGCTTTCTTT
j_gene: TRBJ2-2; d_gene: .; abundance: .; v_gene: TRBV19; CDR3aa: CASSIESGTGELFF; CDR3nt: TGTGCCAGTAGTATAGAATCGGGCACCGGGGAGCTGTTTTTT